This T cell receptor beta chain appears in the sequencing data of a study of tumor and adjacent non-tumor tissue in lung cancer. Study overall: On average, productive TCRbeta reads reached a few million per sample.

On this clonotype: The target antigen is unknown. The CDR3 end shows no conserved phenylalanine or tryptophan, and so a read error is likely.

Notes on the study in general: Compared with tumor, normal lung showed significantly lower TCR diversity. In normal lung, the top 100 clones were significantly more dominant than in tumor.

Three rounds of nested PCR, following a modified ARM-PCR protocol, produced the TCRbeta library. TCRdb reprocessed the multiplex PCR reads via MiXCR and lists one record per CDR3 protein. The table records 50,000 to 60,000 distinct CDR3 sequences, 74% of them present only once. No cell sorting was done before RNA was extracted from the tissue. Distant lung tissue was collected more than 3 cm away from the tumor edge. Between August and November 2014, newly diagnosed, chemotherapy-naive lung cancer patients underwent thoracic surgery in China. The clonotype comes from a woman in her sixties with non-small cell lung cancer. The sequenced material came from distant non-tumor lung tissue.

CDR3 residues: CASVTGINGVTEAFL. DNA for the CDR3: TGTGCTAGTGTCACAGGAATAAATGGGGTCACTGAAGCTTTCCTT. This chain links TRBV12-5 with TRBJ1-1, with D possibly TRBD1 on 5 matching bases. Germline lookup yields CDR1 LGHNT and CDR2 FRNRAP. Between the trimmed V and J ends, which lost 7 bases and 4 bases, there was a span of 19 bases. This CDR3 spans 15 amino acids.